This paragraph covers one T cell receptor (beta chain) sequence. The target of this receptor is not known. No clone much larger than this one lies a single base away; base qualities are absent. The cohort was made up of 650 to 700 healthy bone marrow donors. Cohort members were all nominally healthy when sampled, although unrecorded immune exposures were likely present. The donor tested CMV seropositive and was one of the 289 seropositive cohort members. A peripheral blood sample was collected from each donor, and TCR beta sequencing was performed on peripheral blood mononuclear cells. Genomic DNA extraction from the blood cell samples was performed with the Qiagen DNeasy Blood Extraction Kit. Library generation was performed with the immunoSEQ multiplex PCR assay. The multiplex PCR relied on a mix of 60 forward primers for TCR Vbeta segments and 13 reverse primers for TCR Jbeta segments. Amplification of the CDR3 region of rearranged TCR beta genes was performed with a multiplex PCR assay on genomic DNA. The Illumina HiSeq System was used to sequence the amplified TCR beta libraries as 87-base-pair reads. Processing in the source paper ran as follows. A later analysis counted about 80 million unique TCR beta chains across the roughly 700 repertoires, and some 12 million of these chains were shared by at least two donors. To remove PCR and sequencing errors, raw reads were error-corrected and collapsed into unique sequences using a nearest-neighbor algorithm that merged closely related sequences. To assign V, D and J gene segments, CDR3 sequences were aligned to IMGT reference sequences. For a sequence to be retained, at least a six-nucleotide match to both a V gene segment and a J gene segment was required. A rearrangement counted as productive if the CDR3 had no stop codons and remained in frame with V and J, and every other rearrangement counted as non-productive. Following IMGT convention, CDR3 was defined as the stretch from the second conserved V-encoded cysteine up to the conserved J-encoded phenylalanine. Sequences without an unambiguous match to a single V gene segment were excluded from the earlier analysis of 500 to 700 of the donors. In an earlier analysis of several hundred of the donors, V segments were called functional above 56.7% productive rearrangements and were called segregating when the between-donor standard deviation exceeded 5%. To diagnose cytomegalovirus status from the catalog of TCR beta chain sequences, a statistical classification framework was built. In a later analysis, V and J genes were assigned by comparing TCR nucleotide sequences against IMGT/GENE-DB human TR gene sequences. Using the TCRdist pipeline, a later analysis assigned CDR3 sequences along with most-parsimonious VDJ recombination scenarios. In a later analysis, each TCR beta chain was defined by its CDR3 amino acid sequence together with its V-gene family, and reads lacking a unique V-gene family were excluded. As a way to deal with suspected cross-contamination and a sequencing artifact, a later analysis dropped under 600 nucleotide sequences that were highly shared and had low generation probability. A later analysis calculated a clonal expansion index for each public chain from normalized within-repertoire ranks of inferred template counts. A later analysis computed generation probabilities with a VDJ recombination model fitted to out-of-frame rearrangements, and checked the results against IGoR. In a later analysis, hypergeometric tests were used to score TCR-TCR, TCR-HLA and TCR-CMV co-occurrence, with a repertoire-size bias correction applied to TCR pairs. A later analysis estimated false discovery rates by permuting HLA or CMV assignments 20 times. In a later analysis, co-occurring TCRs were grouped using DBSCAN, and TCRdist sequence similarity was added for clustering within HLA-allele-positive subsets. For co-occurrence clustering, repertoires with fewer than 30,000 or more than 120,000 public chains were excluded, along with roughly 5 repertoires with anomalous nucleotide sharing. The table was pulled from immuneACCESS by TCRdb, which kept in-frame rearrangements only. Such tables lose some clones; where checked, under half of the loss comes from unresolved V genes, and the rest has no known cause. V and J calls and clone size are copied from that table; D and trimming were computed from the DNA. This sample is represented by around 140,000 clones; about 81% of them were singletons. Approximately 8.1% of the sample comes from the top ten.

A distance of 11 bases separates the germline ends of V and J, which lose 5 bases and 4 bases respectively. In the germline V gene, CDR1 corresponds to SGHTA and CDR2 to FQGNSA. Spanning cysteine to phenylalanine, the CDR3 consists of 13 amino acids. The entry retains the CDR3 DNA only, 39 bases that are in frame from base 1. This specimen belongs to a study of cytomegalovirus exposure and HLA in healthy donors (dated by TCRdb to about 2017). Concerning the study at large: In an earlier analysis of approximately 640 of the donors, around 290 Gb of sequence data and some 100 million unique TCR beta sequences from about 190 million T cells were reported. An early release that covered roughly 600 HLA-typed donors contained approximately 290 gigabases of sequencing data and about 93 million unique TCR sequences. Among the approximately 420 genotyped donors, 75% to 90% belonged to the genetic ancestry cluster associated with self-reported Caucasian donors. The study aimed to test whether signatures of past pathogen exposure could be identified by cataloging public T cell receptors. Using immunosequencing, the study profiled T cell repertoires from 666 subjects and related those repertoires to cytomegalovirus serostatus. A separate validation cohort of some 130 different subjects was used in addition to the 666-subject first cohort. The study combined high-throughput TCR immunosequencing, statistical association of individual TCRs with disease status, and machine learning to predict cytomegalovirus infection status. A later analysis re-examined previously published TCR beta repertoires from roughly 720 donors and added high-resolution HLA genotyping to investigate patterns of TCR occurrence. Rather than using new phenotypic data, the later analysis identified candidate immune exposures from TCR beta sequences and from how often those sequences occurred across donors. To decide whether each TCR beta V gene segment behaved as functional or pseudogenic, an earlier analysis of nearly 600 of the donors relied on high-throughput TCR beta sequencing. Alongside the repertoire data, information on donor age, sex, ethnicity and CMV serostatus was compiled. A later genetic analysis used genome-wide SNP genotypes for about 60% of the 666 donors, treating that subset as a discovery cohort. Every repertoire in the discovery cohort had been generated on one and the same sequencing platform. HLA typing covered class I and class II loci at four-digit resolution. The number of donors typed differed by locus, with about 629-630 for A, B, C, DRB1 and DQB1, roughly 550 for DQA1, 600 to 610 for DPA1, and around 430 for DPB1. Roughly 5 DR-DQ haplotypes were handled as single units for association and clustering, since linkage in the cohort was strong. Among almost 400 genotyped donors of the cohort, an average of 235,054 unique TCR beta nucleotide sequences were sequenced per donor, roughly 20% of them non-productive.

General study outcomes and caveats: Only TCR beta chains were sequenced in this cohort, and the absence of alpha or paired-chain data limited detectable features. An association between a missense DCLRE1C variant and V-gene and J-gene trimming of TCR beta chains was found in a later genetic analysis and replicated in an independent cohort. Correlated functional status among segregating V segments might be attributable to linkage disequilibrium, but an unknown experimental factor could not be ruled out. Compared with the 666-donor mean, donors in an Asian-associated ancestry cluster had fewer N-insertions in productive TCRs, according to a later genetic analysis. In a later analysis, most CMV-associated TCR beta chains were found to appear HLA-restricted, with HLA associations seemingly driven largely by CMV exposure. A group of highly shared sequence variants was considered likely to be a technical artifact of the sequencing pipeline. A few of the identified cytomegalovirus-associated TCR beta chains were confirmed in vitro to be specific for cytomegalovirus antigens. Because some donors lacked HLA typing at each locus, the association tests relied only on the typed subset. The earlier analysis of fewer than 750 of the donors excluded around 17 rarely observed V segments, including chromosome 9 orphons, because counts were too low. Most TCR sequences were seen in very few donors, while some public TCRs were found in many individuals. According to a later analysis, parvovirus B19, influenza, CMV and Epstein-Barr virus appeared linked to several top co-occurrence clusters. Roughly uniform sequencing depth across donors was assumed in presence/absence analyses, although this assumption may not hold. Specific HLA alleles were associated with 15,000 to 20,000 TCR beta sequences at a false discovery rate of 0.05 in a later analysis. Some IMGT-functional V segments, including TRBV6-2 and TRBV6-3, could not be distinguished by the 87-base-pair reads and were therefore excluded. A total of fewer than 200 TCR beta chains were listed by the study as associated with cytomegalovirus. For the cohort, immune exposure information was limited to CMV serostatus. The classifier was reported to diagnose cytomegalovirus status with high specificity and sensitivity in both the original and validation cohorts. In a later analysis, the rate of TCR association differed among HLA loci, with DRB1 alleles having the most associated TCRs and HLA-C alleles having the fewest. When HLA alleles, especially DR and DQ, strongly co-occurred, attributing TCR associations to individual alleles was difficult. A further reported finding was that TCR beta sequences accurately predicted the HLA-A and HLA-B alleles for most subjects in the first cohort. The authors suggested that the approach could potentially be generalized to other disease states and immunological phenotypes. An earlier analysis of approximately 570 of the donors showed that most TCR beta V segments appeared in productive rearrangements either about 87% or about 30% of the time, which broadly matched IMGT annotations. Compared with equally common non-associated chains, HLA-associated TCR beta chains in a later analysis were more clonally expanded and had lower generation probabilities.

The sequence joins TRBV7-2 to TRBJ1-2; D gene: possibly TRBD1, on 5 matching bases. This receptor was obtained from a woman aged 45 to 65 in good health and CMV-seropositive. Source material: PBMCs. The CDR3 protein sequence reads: CASSEQATYGYTF. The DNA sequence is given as TGTGCCAGCAGCGAACAGGCAACCTATGGCTACACCTTC.